The source of this TCR beta chain is a study of cytomegalovirus exposure and HLA in healthy donors. Study results and limitations: Analyses of presence/absence relied on an assumption of roughly uniform sequencing depth across donors. Three CMV-associated chains proved CMV antigen-specific in vitro.

Vbeta (60) and Jbeta (13) primers were used in the PCR. In the original analysis: About 10 million shared chains were among about 80 million unique TCR beta chains counted in a later analysis. TCRdb's table, derived via immunoSEQ multiplex PCR, lists solely in-frame clones and lacks some. V and J calls and clone size are given by that table; D and trimming were obtained from the DNA. This sample has about 130,000 clones, with roughly 80% found just once. Regarding this clone: The antigen is not known.

Germline CDR1 is SGHRS and CDR2 is YFSETQ. The CDR3 extends over 11 amino acids. V lost 5 bases to trimming and J lost 6 bases, with 8 bases between them. Material for sequencing was PBMCs. This TCR was recovered from a female donor in good health and CMV-seronegative. V is TRBV5-1 and J is TRBJ1-1; D is unresolved. This CDR3 is CASRGSAEAFF. CDR3 nucleotides: TGCGCCAGCAGGGGGAGCGCTGAAGCTTTCTTT.